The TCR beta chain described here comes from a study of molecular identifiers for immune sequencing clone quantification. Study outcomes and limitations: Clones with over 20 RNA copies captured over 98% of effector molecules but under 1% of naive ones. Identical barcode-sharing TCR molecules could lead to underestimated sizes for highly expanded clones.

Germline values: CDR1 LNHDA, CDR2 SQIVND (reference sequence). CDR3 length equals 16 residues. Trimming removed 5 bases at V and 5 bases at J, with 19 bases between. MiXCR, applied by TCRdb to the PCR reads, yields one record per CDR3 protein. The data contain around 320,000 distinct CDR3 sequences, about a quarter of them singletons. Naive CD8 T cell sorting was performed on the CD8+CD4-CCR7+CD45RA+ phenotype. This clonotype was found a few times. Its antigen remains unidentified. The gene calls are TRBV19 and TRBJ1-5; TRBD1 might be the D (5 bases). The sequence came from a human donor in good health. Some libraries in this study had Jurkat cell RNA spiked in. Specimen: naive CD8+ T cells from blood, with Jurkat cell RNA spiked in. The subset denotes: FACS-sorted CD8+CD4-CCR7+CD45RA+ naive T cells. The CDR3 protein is CASSWGRRSRDQPQHF. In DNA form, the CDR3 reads TGTGCCAGTAGTTGGGGCAGGCGGAGTCGGGATCAGCCCCAGCATTTT.